This TCR beta chain is drawn from a study of blood T cell repertoires in COVID-19. Overall study: T cells, B-cell-depleted T cells, or PBMCs supplied cDNA or gDNA.

The germline gives CDR1 MNHEY, CDR2 SVGAGI. This CDR3 region has 13 residues. With V trimmed by 6 bases and J by 1 base, 3 bases remained unmatched. The data were produced by immunoSEQ multiplex PCR, yet TCRdb's version contains in-frame clones alone and is incomplete. The repertoire holds more than 200,000 clones, with over 75% as singletons. This receptor was identified in a woman aged 40 to 49 with acute COVID-19. Sequencing was done on a sample of PBMCs or T cells enriched from blood (not recorded which). V and J are TRBV6-5 and TRBJ2-7, with 7 bases fitting TRBD2. The CDR3 DNA sequence: TGTGCCAGCAGACTAGCGCAATCCTACGAGCAGTACTTC. Its translation is CASRLAQSYEQYF.